Below, 4 T cell receptor beta chains from the same sample are listed, as sequenced in a study of long-term antiretroviral therapy in people with HIV. Researchers ran immunoSEQ v3.0 at survey level. The protocol was immunoSEQ multiplex PCR, while the TCRdb copy is restricted to in-frame clones and leaves out a portion. The sample comprises about 35,000 clones, roughly 79% of which are singletons, and about 3.5% rests with the top ten. Sequencing was performed on unsorted PBMCs, taken 3 years after starting antiretroviral therapy. These TCRs come from a man aged 50 to 59 with HIV.

The chain links TRBV28 to TRBJ1-1, with 7 bases fitting TRBD1. With 0 bases clipped from V and 5 bases from J, the junction kept 6 bases outside the gene matches. The CDR3 contains 15 residues. Germline V gene sequence: CDR1 MDHEN, CDR2 SYDVKM. The CDR3: CASSLWSRGLTEAFF. The DNA of the CDR3 is TGTGCCAGCAGTTTATGGTCTAGGGGGCTTACTGAAGCTTTCTTT.

The chain joins TRBV10-2 to TRBJ1-4; D perhaps matches TRBD1 (6 bases). Germline V gene sequence: CDR1 WSHSY, CDR2 SAAADI. The CDR3 is made up of 12 amino acids. V was trimmed by 6 bases and J by 7 bases, leaving 9 bases between them. CDR3 in DNA: TGCGCCAGCAGGGGACATCCTGAAAAACTGTTTTTT. It codes for CASRGHPEKLFF.

This chain links TRBV28 with TRBJ1-2; D not certain. Trimming removed 5 bases from V and 8 bases from J, with 18 bases in between. Germline loops: CDR1 MDHEN, CDR2 SYDVKM. There are 14 residues in the CDR3. Written as DNA, the CDR3 is TGTGCCAGCAGTCTCAATCTTGGTCGCAACGGCTACACCTTC. It yields the protein CASSLNLGRNGYTF.

The genes are TRBV7-6 and TRBJ2-7; weak D call: TRBD2 (6 bases). V was clipped by 1 base and J by 5 bases, with 18 bases between them. Germline values: CDR1 SGHVS, CDR2 FNYEAQ. This CDR3 is 16 amino acids long. CDR3 amino acids: CASSLGAGWDQDEQYF. CDR3 DNA: TGTGCCAGCAGCTTAGGGGCGGGGTGGGATCAAGACGAGCAGTACTTC.